The sequence of this T cell receptor (beta chain) was determined in a study of blood T cell repertoires in COVID-19. Study at large: COVID-19 samples from acute and convalescent phases originated in the United States, Italy and Spain. T cells, B-cell-depleted T cells, or PBMCs supplied cDNA or gDNA.

Source study methods: By means of reference gene primer amplification, nucleated cell counts were estimated. Assay used: immunoSEQ multiplex PCR; TCRdb lists only in-frame clones, some missing. The V and J calls and the clone size are those of that table, but D and trimming were determined from the DNA. The table lists roughly 140,000 clones, around 82% of them singletons. Germline-derived CDR1 and CDR2 are SNHLY and FYNNEI. Unmatched junction bases numbered 7, after V lost 5 bases and J lost 4 bases. The CDR3 totals 16 residues. A few counts support this clone. The sample comprised peripheral blood. This TCR came from a woman in her fifties or sixties with acute or convalescent COVID-19. This chain connects TRBV2 to TRBJ2-3, with 12 nucleotides matching TRBD2. The CDR3 DNA reads as TGTGCCAGCAGTAGACTTCTAGCGGGGGGGGCAGATACGCAGTATTTT. Translated, it gives CASSRLLAGGADTQYF.